The rows below give T cell receptor beta chains drawn from one sample of a study of graft-versus-host responses after intestinal transplantation. Their antigens are not known. Data came from immunoSEQ multiplex PCR; TCRdb stores just in-frame clones and leaves some out. Of about 85,000 clones in the sample, roughly four fifths are singletons; the top ten hold approximately 17%. Sequenced here: unstimulated CD8+ T cells sorted from spleen or lymph node cells, sampled before intestinal transplant. The receptor set was obtained from a human donor who received an intestinal transplant. CDR3s include the opening cysteine and the closing phenylalanine or tryptophan. Each record gives: J gene, D gene, V gene, clone size, CDR3 DNA, CDR3 protein. A D gene is named only where the DNA matches it firmly. The size of a clone is reported for some rows only, either as once, few or many, or as a class for expanded clones.

J gene: TRBJ2-3
D gene: TRBD2
V gene: TRBV4-1
clone size: .
CDR3 DNA: TGCGCCAGCAGCCAAGATCTTCGAGCGGGGGTCACAGATACGCAGTATTTT
CDR3 protein: CASSQDLRAGVTDTQYF

J gene: TRBJ2-5
D gene: TRBD2
V gene: TRBV28
clone size: .
CDR3 DNA: TGTGCCAGCAGTTTATCTAGCGGGAGCGGTGAGACCCAGTACTTC
CDR3 protein: CASSLSSGSGETQYF

J gene: TRBJ2-5
D gene: TRBD2
V gene: TRBV2
clone size: .
CDR3 DNA: TGTGCCAGCATACGACTAGCGGGGGGGACCCAGTACTTC
CDR3 protein: CASIRLAGGTQYF

J gene: TRBJ1-5
D gene: .
V gene: TRBV15
clone size: .
CDR3 DNA: TGTGCCACCAGCAGAGATAGTATGAATCAGCCCCAGCATTTT
CDR3 protein: CATSRDSMNQPQHF

J gene: TRBJ2-4
D gene: .
V gene: TRBV4-1
clone size: .
CDR3 DNA: TGCGCCAGCAGCCACCACCTAGGAGGCAAAAACATTCAGTACTTC
CDR3 protein: CASSHHLGGKNIQYF

J gene: TRBJ2-3
D gene: .
V gene: TRBV4-1
clone size: .
CDR3 DNA: TGCGCCAGCAGCCAAGATGGAGATACGCAGTATTTT
CDR3 protein: CASSQDGDTQYF

J gene: TRBJ2-3
D gene: .
V gene: TRBV23-1
clone size: .
CDR3 DNA: TGCGCCAGGGACCGTCCGGTTCATACGCAGTATTTT
CDR3 protein: CARDRPVHTQYF

J gene: TRBJ2-5
D gene: TRBD2
V gene: TRBV4-1
clone size: once
CDR3 DNA: TGCGCCAGCAGCCAAGGACTAGCGGGAGAGACCCAGTACTTC
CDR3 protein: CASSQGLAGETQYF

J gene: TRBJ2-1
D gene: .
V gene: TRBV5-1
clone size: .
CDR3 DNA: TGCGCCAGCAGCCCGGACGGATTTGAGAATGAGCAGTTCTTC
CDR3 protein: CASSPDGFENEQFF

J gene: TRBJ2-7
D gene: TRBD1
V gene: TRBV10-3
clone size: .
CDR3 DNA: TGTGCCATCAGAGATAGCCAGGGGGCTAGGAACGAGCAGTACTTC
CDR3 protein: CAIRDSQGARNEQYF

J gene: TRBJ2-5
D gene: .
V gene: TRBV10-3
clone size: .
CDR3 DNA: TGTGCCATCAGTGGGTTGGGGGAGACCCAGTACTTC
CDR3 protein: CAISGLGETQYF

J gene: TRBJ2-5
D gene: TRBD2
V gene: TRBV7-9
clone size: .
CDR3 DNA: TGTGCCAGCAGCTCCATCGCGGGGGGGCCCTGGGGAGAGACCCAGTACTTC
CDR3 protein: CASSSIAGGPWGETQYF

J gene: TRBJ2-7
D gene: .
V gene: TRBV12-5
clone size: .
CDR3 DNA: TGTGCTACCGGGACTGGGCTCTACGAGCAGTACTTC
CDR3 protein: CATGTGLYEQYF

J gene: TRBJ2-7
D gene: TRBD2
V gene: TRBV7-9
clone size: .
CDR3 DNA: TGTGCCAGCAGCTTAACGACTAGCGGTTACGAGCAGTACTTC
CDR3 protein: CASSLTTSGYEQYF

J gene: TRBJ2-1
D gene: TRBD2
V gene: TRBV5-4
clone size: few
CDR3 DNA: TGTGCCAGCACTCGAAGCGGGGTAGGGGAGGATGAGCAGTTCTTC
CDR3 protein: CASTRSGVGEDEQFF

J gene: TRBJ2-5
D gene: TRBD2
V gene: TRBV28
clone size: .
CDR3 DNA: TGTGCCAGCAGTTTATATGGTCAACTAGCGGGAGCTCAAGAGACCCAGTACTTC
CDR3 protein: CASSLYGQLAGAQETQYF

J gene: TRBJ2-7
D gene: .
V gene: TRBV10-3
clone size: .
CDR3 DNA: TGTGCCATCAGTCAGAGCGATGCCTACGAGCAGTACTTC
CDR3 protein: CAISQSDAYEQYF

J gene: TRBJ2-2
D gene: .
V gene: TRBV6-5
clone size: .
CDR3 DNA: TGTGCCAGCAGTTACACGGGGGCCGGGGAGCTGTTTTTT
CDR3 protein: CASSYTGAGELFF

J gene: TRBJ2-7
D gene: .
V gene: TRBV9
clone size: few
CDR3 DNA: TGTGCCAGCAGCCCGGGAGAGGGGTACGAGCAGTACTTC
CDR3 protein: CASSPGEGYEQYF

J gene: TRBJ2-7
D gene: .
V gene: TRBV19
clone size: .
CDR3 DNA: TGTGCCAGTAGTATAGGGCAGACGGGCGAGCAGTACTTC
CDR3 protein: CASSIGQTGEQYF

J gene: TRBJ1-3
D gene: TRBD1
V gene: TRBV9
clone size: .
CDR3 DNA: TGTGCCAGCAGCGTTGGACAGGGAATGGAGGGAAACACCATATATTTT
CDR3 protein: CASSVGQGMEGNTIYF

J gene: TRBJ2-7
D gene: TRBD2
V gene: TRBV28
clone size: .
CDR3 DNA: TGTGCCAGCAGCAAGACCGGGACTAGCGGGGGTTACTACGAGCAGTACTTC
CDR3 protein: CASSKTGTSGGYYEQYF

J gene: TRBJ2-5
D gene: .
V gene: TRBV27
clone size: .
CDR3 DNA: TGTGCCAGCAGTTTAATTACTCAAGAGACCCAGTACTTC
CDR3 protein: CASSLITQETQYF

J gene: TRBJ1-5
D gene: .
V gene: TRBV27
clone size: .
CDR3 DNA: TGTGCCAGCAGTTTATTTTCAGGGAATCAGCCCCAGCATTTT
CDR3 protein: CASSLFSGNQPQHF

J gene: TRBJ1-2
D gene: TRBD1
V gene: TRBV5-1
clone size: .
CDR3 DNA: TGCGCCAGCAGCCTAGGGACAGACCTCTATGGCTACACCTTC
CDR3 protein: CASSLGTDLYGYTF

J gene: TRBJ2-1
D gene: TRBD2
V gene: TRBV7-6
clone size: .
CDR3 DNA: TGTGCCAGCAGCTTAGATAGCGGGAGTAATGAGCAGTTCTTC
CDR3 protein: CASSLDSGSNEQFF

J gene: TRBJ2-2
D gene: .
V gene: TRBV6-5
clone size: .
CDR3 DNA: TGTGCCAGCAGTTTCACTCTGATCGGGGAGCTGTTTTTT
CDR3 protein: CASSFTLIGELFF

J gene: TRBJ1-2
D gene: .
V gene: TRBV7-9
clone size: .
CDR3 DNA: TGTGCCAGCAGCTTATTCCGCCGGGACGGCCCATATGGCTACACCTTC
CDR3 protein: CASSLFRRDGPYGYTF

J gene: TRBJ1-6
D gene: .
V gene: TRBV4-2
clone size: .
CDR3 DNA: TGTGCCAGCACCACAACACCCCCTAAACACTCACCCCTCCACTTT
CDR3 protein: CASTTTPPKHSPLHF

J gene: TRBJ1-1
D gene: TRBD1
V gene: TRBV7-3
clone size: .
CDR3 DNA: TGTGCCAGCAGCATTACCCCCGGGACAGGGATTTCTGAAGCTTTCTTT
CDR3 protein: CASSITPGTGISEAFF

J gene: TRBJ2-1
D gene: .
V gene: TRBV19
clone size: .
CDR3 DNA: TGTGCCAGTAGTATAGGGGGACAATTCAATGAGCAGTTCTTC
CDR3 protein: CASSIGGQFNEQFF

J gene: TRBJ2-7
D gene: TRBD2
V gene: TRBV28
clone size: .
CDR3 DNA: TGTGCCAGCATGGTAGCGGGGAGCTACGAGCAGTACTTC
CDR3 protein: CASMVAGSYEQYF

J gene: TRBJ1-4
D gene: .
V gene: TRBV30
clone size: .
CDR3 DNA: TGTGCCTGGAGTGTACGGGTCGTCACTAATGAAAAACTGTTTTTT
CDR3 protein: CAWSVRVVTNEKLFF

J gene: TRBJ2-1
D gene: TRBD2
V gene: TRBV5-4
clone size: few
CDR3 DNA: TGTGCCAGCAGCTTGCCCCTAGCGGGGGGGCAGGGAAATGAGCAGTTCTTC
CDR3 protein: CASSLPLAGGQGNEQFF

J gene: TRBJ1-2
D gene: .
V gene: TRBV5-6
clone size: few
CDR3 DNA: TGTGCCAGCAGCTTGGAGCCCCCCTTGGAAGGCTATGGCTACACCTTC
CDR3 protein: CASSLEPPLEGYGYTF

J gene: TRBJ2-7
D gene: .
V gene: TRBV5-4
clone size: .
CDR3 DNA: TGTGCCAGCAGCTTGGGTCGGGTGCCATCCTACGAGCAGTACTTC
CDR3 protein: CASSLGRVPSYEQYF

J gene: TRBJ2-5
D gene: .
V gene: TRBV29-1
clone size: .
CDR3 DNA: TGCAGCGTTGAGGAGCCTAGGAATGCAGAGACCCAGTACTTC
CDR3 protein: CSVEEPRNAETQYF

J gene: TRBJ2-4
D gene: .
V gene: TRBV4-1
clone size: .
CDR3 DNA: TGCGCCAGCAGCCAGCGAGGGGAAAACATTCAGTACTTC
CDR3 protein: CASSQRGENIQYF

J gene: TRBJ1-2
D gene: .
V gene: TRBV5-6
clone size: .
CDR3 DNA: TGTGCCAGCAGCTTGGAGGCAGGAGGTCATGGCTACACCTTC
CDR3 protein: CASSLEAGGHGYTF

J gene: TRBJ2-7
D gene: .
V gene: TRBV10-2
clone size: few
CDR3 DNA: TGCGCCAGCAGTGTTGGGATCTACGAGCAGTACTTC
CDR3 protein: CASSVGIYEQYF

J gene: TRBJ2-5
D gene: TRBD2
V gene: TRBV7-7
clone size: .
CDR3 DNA: TGTGCTAGCAGCCTACCCGGAGGACTAGCCCCCCGAGGTTGGGAGACCCAGTACTTC
CDR3 protein: CASSLPGGLAPRGWETQYF

J gene: TRBJ2-7
D gene: TRBD2
V gene: TRBV12-5
clone size: once
CDR3 DNA: TGTGCTAGTGGCTGGACTAGCGGGGCCCATAGCTCCTACGAGCAGTACTTC
CDR3 protein: CASGWTSGAHSSYEQYF

J gene: TRBJ2-3
D gene: TRBD2
V gene: TRBV7-2
clone size: .
CDR3 DNA: TGTGCCAGCAGCTCCGGGACTAGCGGAGATACGCAGTATTTT
CDR3 protein: CASSSGTSGDTQYF

J gene: TRBJ2-3
D gene: .
V gene: TRBV28
clone size: .
CDR3 DNA: TGTGCCAGCAGTTTGGCTACCACAGATACGCAGTATTTT
CDR3 protein: CASSLATTDTQYF

J gene: TRBJ2-7
D gene: .
V gene: TRBV11-1
clone size: .
CDR3 DNA: TGTGCCAGCAGCCCAGGAGAGGGGGTGGTAGTAGGCGAGCAGTACTTC
CDR3 protein: CASSPGEGVVVGEQYF

J gene: TRBJ2-3
D gene: TRBD2
V gene: TRBV9
clone size: once
CDR3 DNA: TGTGCCAGCAGCGTAGAAGGTCTAGCGGGGGGCCATGGGACAGATACGCAGTATTTT
CDR3 protein: CASSVEGLAGGHGTDTQYF

J gene: TRBJ2-1
D gene: TRBD1
V gene: TRBV7-9
clone size: .
CDR3 DNA: TGTGCCAGCAGCCAATCGGGACAGGGGCAGGATGAGCAGTTCTTC
CDR3 protein: CASSQSGQGQDEQFF

J gene: TRBJ2-7
D gene: .
V gene: TRBV4-1
clone size: .
CDR3 DNA: TGCGCCAGCAGCCAATCGGACGGGTACGAGCAGTACTTC
CDR3 protein: CASSQSDGYEQYF

J gene: TRBJ2-7
D gene: .
V gene: TRBV6-1
clone size: .
CDR3 DNA: TGTGCCAGCAGTGAACCTTCCTACGAGCAGTACTTC
CDR3 protein: CASSEPSYEQYF

J gene: TRBJ2-1
D gene: TRBD2
V gene: TRBV11-1
clone size: .
CDR3 DNA: TGTGCCAGCAGAGGACTAGCGGGAGGGTTATACAATGAGCAGTTCTTC
CDR3 protein: CASRGLAGGLYNEQFF

J gene: TRBJ2-4
D gene: .
V gene: TRBV7-3
clone size: .
CDR3 DNA: TGTGCCAGCCTAGGGGGGGCGCTAGCCAAAAACATTCAGTACTTC
CDR3 protein: CASLGGALAKNIQYF

J gene: TRBJ2-7
D gene: .
V gene: TRBV6-5
clone size: .
CDR3 DNA: TGTGCCAGCAGTTACTCATACAGGCCCTCCTACGAGCAGTACTTC
CDR3 protein: CASSYSYRPSYEQYF

J gene: TRBJ2-7
D gene: .
V gene: TRBV28
clone size: .
CDR3 DNA: TGTGCCAGCAGTTTAAGGGCCTACTCCTACGAGCAGTACTTC
CDR3 protein: CASSLRAYSYEQYF

J gene: TRBJ2-7
D gene: .
V gene: TRBV7-4
clone size: few
CDR3 DNA: TGTGCCAGCAGCGGGGGACTGCAATCCTACGAGCAGTACTTC
CDR3 protein: CASSGGLQSYEQYF

J gene: TRBJ2-3
D gene: .
V gene: TRBV13
clone size: once
CDR3 DNA: TGTGCCAGCAGCTACGTTGTGGATACGCAGTATTTT
CDR3 protein: CASSYVVDTQYF